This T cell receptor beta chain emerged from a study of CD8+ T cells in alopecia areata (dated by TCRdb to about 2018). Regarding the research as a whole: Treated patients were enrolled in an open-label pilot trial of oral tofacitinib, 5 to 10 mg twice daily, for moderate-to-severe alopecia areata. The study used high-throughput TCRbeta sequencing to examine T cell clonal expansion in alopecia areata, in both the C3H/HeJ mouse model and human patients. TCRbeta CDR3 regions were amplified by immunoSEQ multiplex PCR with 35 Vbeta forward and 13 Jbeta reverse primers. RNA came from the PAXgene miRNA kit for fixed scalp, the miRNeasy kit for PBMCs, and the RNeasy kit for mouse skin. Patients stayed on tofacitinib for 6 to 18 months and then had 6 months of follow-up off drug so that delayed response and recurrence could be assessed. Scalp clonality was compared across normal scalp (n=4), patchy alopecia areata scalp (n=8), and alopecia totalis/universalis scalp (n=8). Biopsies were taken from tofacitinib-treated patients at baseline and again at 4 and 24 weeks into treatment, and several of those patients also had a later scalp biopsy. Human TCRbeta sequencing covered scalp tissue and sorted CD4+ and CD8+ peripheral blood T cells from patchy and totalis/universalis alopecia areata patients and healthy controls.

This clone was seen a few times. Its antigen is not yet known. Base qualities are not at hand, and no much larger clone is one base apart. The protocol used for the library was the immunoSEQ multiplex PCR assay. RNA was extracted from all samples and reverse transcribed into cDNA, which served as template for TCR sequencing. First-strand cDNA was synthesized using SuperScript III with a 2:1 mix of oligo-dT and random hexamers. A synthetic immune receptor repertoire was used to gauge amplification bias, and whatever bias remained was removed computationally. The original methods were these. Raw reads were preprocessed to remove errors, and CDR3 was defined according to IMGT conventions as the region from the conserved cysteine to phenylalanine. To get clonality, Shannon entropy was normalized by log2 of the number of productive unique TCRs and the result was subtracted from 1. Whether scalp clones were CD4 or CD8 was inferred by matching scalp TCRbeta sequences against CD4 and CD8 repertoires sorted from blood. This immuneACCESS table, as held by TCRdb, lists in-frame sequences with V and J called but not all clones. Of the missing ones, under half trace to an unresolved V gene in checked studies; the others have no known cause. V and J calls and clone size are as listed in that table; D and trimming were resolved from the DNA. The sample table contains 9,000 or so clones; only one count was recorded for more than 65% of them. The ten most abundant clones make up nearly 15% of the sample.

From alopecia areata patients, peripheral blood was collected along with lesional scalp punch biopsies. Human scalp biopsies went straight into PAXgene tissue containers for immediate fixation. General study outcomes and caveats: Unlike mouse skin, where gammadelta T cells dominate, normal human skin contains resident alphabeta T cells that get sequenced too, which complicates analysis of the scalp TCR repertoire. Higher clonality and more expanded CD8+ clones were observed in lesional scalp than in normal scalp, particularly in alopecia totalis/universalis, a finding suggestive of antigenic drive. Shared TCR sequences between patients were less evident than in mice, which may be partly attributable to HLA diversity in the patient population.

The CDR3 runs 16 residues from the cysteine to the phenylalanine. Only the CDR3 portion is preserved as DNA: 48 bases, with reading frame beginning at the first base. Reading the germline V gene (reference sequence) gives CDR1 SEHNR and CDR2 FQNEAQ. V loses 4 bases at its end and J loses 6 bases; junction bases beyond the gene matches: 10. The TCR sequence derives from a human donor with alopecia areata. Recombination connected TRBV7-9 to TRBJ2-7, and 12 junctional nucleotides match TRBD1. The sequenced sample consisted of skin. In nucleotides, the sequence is TGTGCCAGCAGCTCGTTCATGGGACAGGGGGCTCTCGAGCAGTACTTC. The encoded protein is CASSSFMGQGALEQYF.